Detailed here is one T cell receptor (beta chain). The antigen is unknown. This entry belongs to a study of OX40 agonist ivuxolimab in advanced cancers. Broader study findings: Clonal expansion was among the lowest in partial responders at 0.1-3.0 mg/kg, especially CD8+.

Method: immunoSEQ multiplex PCR; TCRdb's copy keeps in-frame clones and lacks some. The table has roughly 60,000 clones, about 90% seen once. Germline V CDR1 and CDR2: SGHRS, YFSETQ. The CDR3 totals 14 residues. The trim removed 4 bases at V and 9 bases at J, leaving 3 bases unmatched. V gene TRBV5-1 combines with J gene TRBJ2-6, with TRBD2 matching 11 bases. This specimen consisted of CD4+ or CD8+ T cells sorted from blood, obtained in a trial of the OX40 agonist ivuxolimab. The receptor's source is an adult with an advanced solid tumor such as melanoma, head and neck, liver or kidney cancer. As DNA, the CDR3 is TGCGCCAGCAGCGGGACTAGCGGTGGCAACGTCCTGACTTTC. Amino acids: CASSGTSGGNVLTF.